These T cell receptor beta chains were read from a single sample in a study of human T cells and chemical hapten exposure. TCRdb re-derived calls from the RACE reads in MiXCR, one entry per CDR3 protein. This table holds about 65,000 distinct CDR3 sequences, around 6.1% found once. Input material: whole blood. The receptor source for this set is a female donor in good health. Some clones in this sample may be carry-over from other donors' samples. Both conserved end residues are part of each CDR3. The D gene is left open where the match is weak. Clone size appears in some rows only: once, few, many, or a class for an expanded clone.

j_call v_call clone_size d_call cdr3_nt cdr3_aa
TRBJ1-1 TRBV5-1 . . TGCGCCAGCACCCGAGAAGGGGACGGCGCTGAAGCTTTCTTT CASTREGDGAEAFF
TRBJ2-2 TRBV5-1 many TRBD2 TGCGCCAGCAGCACCGACAGGAGTGTTGCGGGAGGGCCGGGTACCGGGGAGCTGTTTTTT CASSTDRSVAGGPGTGELFF
TRBJ1-5 TRBV4-1 few . TGCGCCAGCAGCCTCACGGCAGGGGCGGAACAGCCCCAGCATTTT CASSLTAGAEQPQHF
TRBJ2-1 TRBV29-1 many . TGCAGCGTGTTGACGGCCGCCGGATCGTCCTACAATGAGCAGTTCTTC CSVLTAAGSSYNEQFF
TRBJ2-7 TRBV28 few TRBD2 TGTGCCAGCAGTTTCCCTACTAGCGGGAGTTACGAGCAGTACTTC CASSFPTSGSYEQYF
TRBJ2-3 TRBV20-1 many TRBD2 TGCAGTGCTAGAGATGGGAGGGGACGCTCAGATACGCAGTATTTT CSARDGRGRSDTQYF
TRBJ1-1 TRBV7-9 few . TGTGCCAGCGATGATAGGTTAACTGAAGCTTTCTTT CASDDRLTEAFF
TRBJ2-7 TRBV28 many . TGTGCCAGCAGTTCTCAGGGAACCCTCTACGAGCAGTACTTC CASSSQGTLYEQYF
TRBJ2-3 TRBV2 . . TGTGCCAGCAGTGATGGGCCAGGGGGCACAGATACGCAGTATTTT CASSDGPGGTDTQYF
TRBJ2-5 TRBV7-2 few . TGTGCCAGCAGCTTAGGAGGGGGGTTAGAGACCCAGTACTTC CASSLGGGLETQYF
TRBJ2-7 TRBV20-1 many . TGCAGTGCTACAGAGGGGGTTGTTTTCGAGCAGTACTTC CSATEGVVFEQYF
TRBJ1-1 TRBV6-5 many TRBD1 TGTGCCAGCAGTCTCGGACAGGGAATTGAAGCTTTCTTT CASSLGQGIEAFF
TRBJ2-2 TRBV6-6 many . TGTGCCAGCATTCGGACTCCGAACACCGGGGAGCTGTTTTTT CASIRTPNTGELFF
TRBJ1-2 TRBV4-1 many . TGCGCCAGCAGCCAAGCAAGGGGGGGGACCAGCTATGGCTACACCTTC CASSQARGGTSYGYTF
TRBJ2-3 TRBV2 many . TGTGCCAGCAGTGAGGGGGATACGCAGTATTTT CASSEGDTQYF
TRBJ2-1 TRBV6-1 many TRBD1 TGTGCCAGCAGCCCCACCGGGGACAGGATTAACAATGAGCAGTTCTTC CASSPTGDRINNEQFF
TRBJ1-2 TRBV3-1 . . TGTGCCAGCAGCCAAGACGAGACAACTAACTATGGCTACACCTTC CASSQDETTNYGYTF
TRBJ2-1 TRBV6-1 many . TGTGCCAGTCTAATTGAGGCAGGGTGGAATGAGCAGTTCTTC CASLIEAGWNEQFF
TRBJ2-5 TRBV28 many TRBD2 TGTGCCAGCAGCCCTACTCGGACTAGCGCCCAAGAGACCCAGTACTTC CASSPTRTSAQETQYF
TRBJ1-1 TRBV7-7 few . TGTGCTAGCAGCTTATTGGTGAACACTGAAGCTTTCTTT CASSLLVNTEAFF
TRBJ2-1 TRBV6-2/TRBV6-3 . . TGTGCCAGCATCTCTGCTCTGGGGTTTCGTGGTAATGAGCAGTTCTTC CASISALGFRGNEQFF
TRBJ2-1 TRBV12-3/TRBV12-4 few TRBD1 TGTGCCAGCAGTATGACAGGGGAGCAGTTCTTC CASSMTGEQFF
TRBJ2-5 TRBV5-1 many . TGCGCCAGCAGCGAGGATGAAGAGACCCAGTACTTC CASSEDEETQYF
TRBJ2-3 TRBV27 many TRBD2 TGTGCCAGCAGTTCCACACTAGGGAGGGCTAGCACAGATACGCAGTATTTT CASSSTLGRASTDTQYF
TRBJ2-1 TRBV30 . TRBD2 TGTGCCTGCCTAGGACTAGCGGGAGACAATGAGCAGTTCTTC CACLGLAGDNEQFF
TRBJ2-7 TRBV18 many . TGTGCCAGCTCACCACCGACAGGGAGGGGATCCTACGAGCAGTACTTC CASSPPTGRGSYEQYF
TRBJ1-5 TRBV28 . . TGTGCCAGCAATGCTCAGCCCCAGCATTTT CASNAQPQHF
TRBJ1-5 TRBV2 many TRBD1 TGTGCCAGCAGTCCCCGACAGGGCGAACAGCCCCAGCATTTT CASSPRQGEQPQHF
TRBJ1-5 TRBV28 many . TGTGCCAGCAGTTCCGAGAATTCGGGGGCCGGCAGTCAGCCCCAGCATTTT CASSSENSGAGSQPQHF
TRBJ1-2 TRBV7-8 many TRBD1 TGTGCCAGCAGCTGGGGACAGGGGATGGATGGCTACACCTTC CASSWGQGMDGYTF
TRBJ1-1 TRBV7-9 many . TGTGCCAGCAGCCGTCCCGTACACAGCGAAGCTTTCTTT CASSRPVHSEAFF
TRBJ1-2 TRBV15 many . TGTGCCACCAGCAGCCGACACCCAGCTAACTATGGCTACACCTTC CATSSRHPANYGYTF
TRBJ2-6 TRBV9 many . TGTGCCAGCAGCGTAGAGGATGGGGCCAACGTCCTGACTTTC CASSVEDGANVLTF
TRBJ1-1 TRBV7-2 . . TGTGCCAGCAGCGTGGCCAGGGGAATAGGGACTGAAGCTTTCTTT CASSVARGIGTEAFF
TRBJ2-1 TRBV20-1 many . TGCAGTGCTAGATCAGGAGAGGTATACAATGAGCAGTTCTTC CSARSGEVYNEQFF
TRBJ1-4 TRBV18 many TRBD1 TGTGCCAGCTCACCTGGAACAGGGGGCGCCAATGAAAAACTGTTTTTT CASSPGTGGANEKLFF
TRBJ2-6 TRBV6-1 many . TGTGCCAGCAGTGATCAGGTCTATGGGGCCAACGTCCTGACTTTC CASSDQVYGANVLTF
TRBJ1-4 TRBV6-2/TRBV6-3 few . TGTGCCAGCAGTTACTCGTTTCCAACGGGACCGGGTGAAAAACTGTTTTTT CASSYSFPTGPGEKLFF
TRBJ1-4 TRBV5-1 . TRBD1 TGCGCCAGCAGCCAGGGACAGGGAAGAGATGAAAAACTGTTTTTT CASSQGQGRDEKLFF
TRBJ2-3 TRBV13 many . TGTGCCAGCAGCCTAAGCCGGCTAGGACTTTTGGGCACAGATACGCAGTATTTT CASSLSRLGLLGTDTQYF
TRBJ2-1 TRBV20-1 few TRBD2 TGCAGTGCTTTAGCGGGAGACTCCTACAATGAGCAGTTCTTC CSALAGDSYNEQFF
TRBJ2-1 TRBV30 few . TGTGCCTGGAGTGTGCGAGCCTTCAATGAGCAGTTCTTC CAWSVRAFNEQFF
TRBJ2-1 TRBV6-2/TRBV6-3 few . TGTGCCAGCAGTTACTCTAGGGCAGGAGCCTACAATGAGCAGTTCTTC CASSYSRAGAYNEQFF
TRBJ1-5 TRBV5-5 few . TGTGCCAGCAGCCCAACAGGGTTTAGCAATCAGCCCCAGCATTTT CASSPTGFSNQPQHF
TRBJ2-2 TRBV7-3 few . TGTGCCAGCAGCTTCTCTCAAGACACCGGGGAGCTGTTTTTT CASSFSQDTGELFF
TRBJ2-2 TRBV5-5 . TRBD1 TGTGCCAGCAGTCCTCGGACAGGGAGCTATGCGCCTTCGAACACCGGGGAGCTGTTTTTT CASSPRTGSYAPSNTGELFF
TRBJ2-1 TRBV7-9 many TRBD2 TGTGCCAGCAGCCGACGCACTAGCGCATACAATGAGCAGTTCTTC CASSRRTSAYNEQFF
TRBJ2-6 TRBV10-2 . TRBD2 TGCGCCAGCAATACGGGAGGGTTAGGTGGGGCCAACGTCCTGACTTTC CASNTGGLGGANVLTF
TRBJ1-1 TRBV27 few . TGTGCCAGCAGTTTATCGAGGGCAGCCTTAACCTTTGAAGCTTTCTTT CASSLSRAALTFEAFF
TRBJ1-3 TRBV20-1 many TRBD1 TGCAGTGCTCAGGGGACAGGCGTCTCTGGAAACACCATATATTTT CSAQGTGVSGNTIYF
TRBJ1-1 TRBV29-1 many TRBD1 TGCAGCGTTTGGGACAGCATGAACACTGAAGCTTTCTTT CSVWDSMNTEAFF